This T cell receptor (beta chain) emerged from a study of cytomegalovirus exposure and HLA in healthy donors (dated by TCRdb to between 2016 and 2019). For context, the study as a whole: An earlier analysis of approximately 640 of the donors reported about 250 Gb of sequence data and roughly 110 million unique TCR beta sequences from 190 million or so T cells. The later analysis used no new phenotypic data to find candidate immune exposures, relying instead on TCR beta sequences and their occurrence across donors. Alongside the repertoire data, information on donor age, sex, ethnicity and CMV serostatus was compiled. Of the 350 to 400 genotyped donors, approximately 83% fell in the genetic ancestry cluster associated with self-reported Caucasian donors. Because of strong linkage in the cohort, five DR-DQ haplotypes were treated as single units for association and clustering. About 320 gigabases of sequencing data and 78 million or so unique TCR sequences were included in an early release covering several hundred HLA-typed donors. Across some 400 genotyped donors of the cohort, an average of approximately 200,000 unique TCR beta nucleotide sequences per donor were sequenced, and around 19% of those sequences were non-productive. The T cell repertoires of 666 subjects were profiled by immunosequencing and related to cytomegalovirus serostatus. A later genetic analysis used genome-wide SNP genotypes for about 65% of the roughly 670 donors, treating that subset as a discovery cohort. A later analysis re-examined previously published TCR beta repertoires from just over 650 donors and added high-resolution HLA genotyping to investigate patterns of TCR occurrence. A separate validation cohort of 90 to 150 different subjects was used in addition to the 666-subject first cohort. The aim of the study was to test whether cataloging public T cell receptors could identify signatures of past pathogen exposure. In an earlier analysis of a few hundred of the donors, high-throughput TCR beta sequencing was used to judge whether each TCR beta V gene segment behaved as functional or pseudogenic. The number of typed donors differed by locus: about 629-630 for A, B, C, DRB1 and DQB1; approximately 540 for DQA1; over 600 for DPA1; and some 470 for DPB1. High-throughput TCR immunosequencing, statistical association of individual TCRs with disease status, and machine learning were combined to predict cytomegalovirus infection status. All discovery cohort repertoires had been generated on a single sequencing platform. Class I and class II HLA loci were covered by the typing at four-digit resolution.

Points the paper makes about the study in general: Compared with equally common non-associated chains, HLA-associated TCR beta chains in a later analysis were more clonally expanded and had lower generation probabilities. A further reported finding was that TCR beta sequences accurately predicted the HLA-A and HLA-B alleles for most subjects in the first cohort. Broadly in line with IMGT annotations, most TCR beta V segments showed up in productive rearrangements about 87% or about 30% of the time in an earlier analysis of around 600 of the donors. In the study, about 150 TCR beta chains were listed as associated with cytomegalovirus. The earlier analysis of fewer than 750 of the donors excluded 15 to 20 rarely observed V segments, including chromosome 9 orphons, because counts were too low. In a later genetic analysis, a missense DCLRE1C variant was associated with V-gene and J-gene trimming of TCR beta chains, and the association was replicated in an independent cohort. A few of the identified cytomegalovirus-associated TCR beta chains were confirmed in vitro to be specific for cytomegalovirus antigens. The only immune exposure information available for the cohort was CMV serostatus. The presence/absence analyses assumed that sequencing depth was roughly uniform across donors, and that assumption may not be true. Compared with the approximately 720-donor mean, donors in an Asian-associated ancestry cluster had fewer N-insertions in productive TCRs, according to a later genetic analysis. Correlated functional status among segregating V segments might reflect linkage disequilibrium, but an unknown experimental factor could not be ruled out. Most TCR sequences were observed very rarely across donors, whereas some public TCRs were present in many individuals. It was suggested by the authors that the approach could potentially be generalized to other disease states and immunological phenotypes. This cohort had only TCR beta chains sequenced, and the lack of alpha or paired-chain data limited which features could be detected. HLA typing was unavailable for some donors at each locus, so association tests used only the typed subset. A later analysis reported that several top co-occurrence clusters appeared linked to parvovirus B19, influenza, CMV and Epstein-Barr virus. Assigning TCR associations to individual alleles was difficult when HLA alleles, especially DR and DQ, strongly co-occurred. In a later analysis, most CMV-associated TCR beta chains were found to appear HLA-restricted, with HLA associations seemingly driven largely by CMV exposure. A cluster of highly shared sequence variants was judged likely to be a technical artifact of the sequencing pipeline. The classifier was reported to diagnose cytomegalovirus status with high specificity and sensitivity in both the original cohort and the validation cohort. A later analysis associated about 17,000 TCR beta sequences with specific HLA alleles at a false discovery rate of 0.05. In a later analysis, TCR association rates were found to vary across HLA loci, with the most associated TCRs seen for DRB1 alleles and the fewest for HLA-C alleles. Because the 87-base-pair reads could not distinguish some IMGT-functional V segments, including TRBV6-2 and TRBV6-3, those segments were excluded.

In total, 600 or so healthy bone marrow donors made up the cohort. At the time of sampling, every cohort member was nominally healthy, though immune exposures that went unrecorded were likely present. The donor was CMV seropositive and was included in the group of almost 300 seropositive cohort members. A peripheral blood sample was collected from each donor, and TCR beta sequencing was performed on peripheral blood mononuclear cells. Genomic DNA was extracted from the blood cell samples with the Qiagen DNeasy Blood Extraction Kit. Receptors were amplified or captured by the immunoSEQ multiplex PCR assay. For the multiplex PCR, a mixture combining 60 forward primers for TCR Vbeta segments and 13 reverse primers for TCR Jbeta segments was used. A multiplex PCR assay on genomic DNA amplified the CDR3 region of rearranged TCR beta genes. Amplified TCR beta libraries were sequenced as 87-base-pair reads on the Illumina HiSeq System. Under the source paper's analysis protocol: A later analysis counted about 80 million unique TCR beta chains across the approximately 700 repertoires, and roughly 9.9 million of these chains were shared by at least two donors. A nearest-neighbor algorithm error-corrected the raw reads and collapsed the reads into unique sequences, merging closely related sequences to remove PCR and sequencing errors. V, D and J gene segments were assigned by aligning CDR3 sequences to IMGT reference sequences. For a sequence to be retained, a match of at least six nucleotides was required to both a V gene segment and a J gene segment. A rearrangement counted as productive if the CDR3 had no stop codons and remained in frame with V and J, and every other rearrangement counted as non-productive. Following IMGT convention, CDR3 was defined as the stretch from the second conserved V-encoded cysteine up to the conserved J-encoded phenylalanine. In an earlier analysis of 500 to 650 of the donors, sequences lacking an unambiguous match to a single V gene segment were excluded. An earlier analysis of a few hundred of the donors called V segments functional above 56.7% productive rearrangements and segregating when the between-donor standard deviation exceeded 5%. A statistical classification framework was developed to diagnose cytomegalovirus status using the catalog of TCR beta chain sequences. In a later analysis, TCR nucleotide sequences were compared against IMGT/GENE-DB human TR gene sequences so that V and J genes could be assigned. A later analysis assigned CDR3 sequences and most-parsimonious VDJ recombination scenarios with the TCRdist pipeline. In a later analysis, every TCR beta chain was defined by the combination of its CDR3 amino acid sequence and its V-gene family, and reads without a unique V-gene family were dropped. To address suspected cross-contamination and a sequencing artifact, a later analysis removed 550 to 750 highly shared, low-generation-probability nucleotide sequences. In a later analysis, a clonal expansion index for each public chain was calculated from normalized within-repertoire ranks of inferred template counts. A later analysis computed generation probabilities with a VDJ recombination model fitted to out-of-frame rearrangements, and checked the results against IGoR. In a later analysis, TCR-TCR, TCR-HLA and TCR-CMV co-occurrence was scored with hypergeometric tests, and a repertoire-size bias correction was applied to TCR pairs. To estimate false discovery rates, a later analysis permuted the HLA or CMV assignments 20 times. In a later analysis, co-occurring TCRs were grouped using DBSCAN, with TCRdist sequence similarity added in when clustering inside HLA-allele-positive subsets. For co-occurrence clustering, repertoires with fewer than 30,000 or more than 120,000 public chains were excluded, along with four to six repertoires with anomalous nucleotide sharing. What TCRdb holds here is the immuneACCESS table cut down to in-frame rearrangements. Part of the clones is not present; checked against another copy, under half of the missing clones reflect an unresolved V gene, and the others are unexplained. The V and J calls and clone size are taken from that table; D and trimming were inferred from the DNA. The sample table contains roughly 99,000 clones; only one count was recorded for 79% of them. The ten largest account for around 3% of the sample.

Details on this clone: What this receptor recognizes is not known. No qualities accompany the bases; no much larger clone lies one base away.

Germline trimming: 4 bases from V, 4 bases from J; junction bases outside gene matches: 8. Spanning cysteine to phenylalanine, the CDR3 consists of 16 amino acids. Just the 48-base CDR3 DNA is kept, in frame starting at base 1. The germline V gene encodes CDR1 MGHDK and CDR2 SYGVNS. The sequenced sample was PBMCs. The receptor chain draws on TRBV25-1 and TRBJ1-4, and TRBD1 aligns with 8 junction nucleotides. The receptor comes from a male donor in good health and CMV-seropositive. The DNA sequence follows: TGTGCCAGCAGTGGGCCGGACAGGGCCGGTAATGAAAAACTGTTTTTT. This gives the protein CASSGPDRAGNEKLFF.